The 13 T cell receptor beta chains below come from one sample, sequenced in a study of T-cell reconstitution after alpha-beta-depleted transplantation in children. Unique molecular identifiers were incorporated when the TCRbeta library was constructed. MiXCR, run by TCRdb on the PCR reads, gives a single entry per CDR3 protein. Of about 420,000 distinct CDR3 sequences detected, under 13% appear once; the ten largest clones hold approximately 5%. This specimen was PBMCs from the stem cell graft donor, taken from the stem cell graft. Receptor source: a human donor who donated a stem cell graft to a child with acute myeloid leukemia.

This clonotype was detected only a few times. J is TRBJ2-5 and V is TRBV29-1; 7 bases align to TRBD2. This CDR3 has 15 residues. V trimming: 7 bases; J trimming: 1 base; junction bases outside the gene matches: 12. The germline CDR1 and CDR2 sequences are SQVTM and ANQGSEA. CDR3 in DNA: TGCAGCGCCTCGAGGATGAGCGGGGTCCAAGAGACCCAGTACTTC. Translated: CSASRMSGVQETQYF. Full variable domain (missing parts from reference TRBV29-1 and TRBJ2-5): SAVISQKPSRDICQRGTSLTIQCQVDSQVTMMFWYRQQPGQSLTLIATANQGSEATYESGFVIDKFPISRPNLTFSTLTVSNMSPEDSSIYLCSASRMSGVQETQYFGPGTRLLVL.

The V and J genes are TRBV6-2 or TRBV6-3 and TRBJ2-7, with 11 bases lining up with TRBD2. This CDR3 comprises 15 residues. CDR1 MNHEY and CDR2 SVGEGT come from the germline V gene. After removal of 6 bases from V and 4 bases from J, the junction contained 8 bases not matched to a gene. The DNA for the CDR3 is TGTGCCAGCAGACCTCGACTAGCGGGGAATTACGAGCAGTACGTC. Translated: CASRPRLAGNYEQYV.

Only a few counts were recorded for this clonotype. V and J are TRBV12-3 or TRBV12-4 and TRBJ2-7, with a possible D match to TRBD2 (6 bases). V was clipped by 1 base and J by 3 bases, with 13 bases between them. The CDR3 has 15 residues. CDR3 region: CASSLGWGLNYEQYF. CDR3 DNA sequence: TGTGCCAGCAGTTTAGGGTGGGGACTGAACTACGAGCAGTACTTC.

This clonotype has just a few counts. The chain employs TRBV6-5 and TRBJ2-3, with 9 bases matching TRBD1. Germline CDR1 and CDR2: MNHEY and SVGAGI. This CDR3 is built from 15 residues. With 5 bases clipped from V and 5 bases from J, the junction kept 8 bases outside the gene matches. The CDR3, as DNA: TGTGCCAGCAGTCGAGCCGGGACAGGGTTAGATACGCAGTATTTT. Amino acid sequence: CASSRAGTGLDTQYF.

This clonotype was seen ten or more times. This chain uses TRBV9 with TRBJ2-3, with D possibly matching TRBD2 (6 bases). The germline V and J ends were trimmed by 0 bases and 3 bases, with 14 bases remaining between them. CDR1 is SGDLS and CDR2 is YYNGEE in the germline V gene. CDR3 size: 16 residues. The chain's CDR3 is CASSVEIGGSTDTQYF. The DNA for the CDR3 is TGTGCCAGCAGCGTAGAGATTGGGGGGTCTACAGATACGCAGTATTTT.

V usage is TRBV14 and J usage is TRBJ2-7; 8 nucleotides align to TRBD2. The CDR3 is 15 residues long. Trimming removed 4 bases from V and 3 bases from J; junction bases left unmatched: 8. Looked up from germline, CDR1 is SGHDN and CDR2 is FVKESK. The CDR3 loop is CASSPRVAGIYEQYF. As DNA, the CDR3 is TGTGCCAGCAGCCCTCGAGTAGCGGGGATCTACGAGCAGTACTTC.

The CDR3 is CASSRDRGSTEAFF. CDR3 nucleotides: TGTGCCAGCTCCCGGGACAGGGGGAGCACTGAAGCTTTCTTT. The chain joins TRBV18 to TRBJ1-1, with TRBD1 matching over 11 bases. With 6 bases clipped from V and 4 bases from J, the junction kept 4 bases outside the gene matches. Germline V lookup: CDR1 KGHSH, CDR2 LQKENI. The CDR3 has 14 amino acids.

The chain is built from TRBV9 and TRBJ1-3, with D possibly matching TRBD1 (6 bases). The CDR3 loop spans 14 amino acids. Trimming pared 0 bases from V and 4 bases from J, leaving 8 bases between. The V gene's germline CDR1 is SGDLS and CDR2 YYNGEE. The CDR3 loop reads CASSVGGLGNTIYF. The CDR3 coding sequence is TGTGCCAGCAGCGTAGGGGGGCTCGGAAACACCATATATTTT. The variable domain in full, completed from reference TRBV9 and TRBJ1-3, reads DSGVTQTPKHLITATGQRVTLRCSPRSGDLSVYWYQQSLDQGLQFLIQYYNGEERAKGNILERFSAQQFPDLHSELNLSSLELGDSALYFCASSVGGLGNTIYFGEGSWLTVV.

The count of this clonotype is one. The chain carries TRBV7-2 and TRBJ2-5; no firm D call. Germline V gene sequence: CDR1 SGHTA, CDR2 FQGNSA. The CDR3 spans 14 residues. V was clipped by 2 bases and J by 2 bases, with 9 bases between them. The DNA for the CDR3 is TGTGCCAGCAGCTTACGGGTGGGTCAAGAGACCCAGTACTTC. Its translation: CASSLRVGQETQYF.

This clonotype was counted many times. The CDR3 DNA is TGTGCCAGCAGCGAGATGGGACTAGCGATCGAGCAGTACTTC. Its protein is CASSEMGLAIEQYF. The chain couples TRBV5-4 to TRBJ2-7, with 10 bases lining up with TRBD2. The CDR3 totals 14 residues. V lost 4 bases and J lost 6; bases outside the gene matches: 7. Germline V gene sequence: CDR1 SGHNT, CDR2 YYREEE (reference sequence).

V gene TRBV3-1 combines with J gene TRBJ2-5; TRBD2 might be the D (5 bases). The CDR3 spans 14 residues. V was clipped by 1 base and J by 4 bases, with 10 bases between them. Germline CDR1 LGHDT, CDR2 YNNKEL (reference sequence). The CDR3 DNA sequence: TGTGCCAGCAGCCAAGGGTACGCGGGAGAGACCCAGTACTTC. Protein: CASSQGYAGETQYF.

The CDR3 nucleotides are TGCAGTGTCTCGGACAGGGTGAATCAGCCCCAGCATTTT. Translating it yields CSVSDRVNQPQHF. The chain combines TRBV20-1 with TRBJ1-5; 8 bases agree with TRBD1. This CDR3 has 13 residues. V was clipped by 7 bases and J by 4 bases; unmatched bases: 6. Per the germline V gene, CDR1 is DFQATT and CDR2 is SNEGSKA (reference sequence).

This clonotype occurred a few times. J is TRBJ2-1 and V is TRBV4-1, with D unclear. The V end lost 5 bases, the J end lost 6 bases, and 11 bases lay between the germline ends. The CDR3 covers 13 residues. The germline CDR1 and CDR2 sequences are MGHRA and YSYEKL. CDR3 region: CASSNTHGNEQFF. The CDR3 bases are TGCGCCAGCAGCAATACGCACGGCAATGAGCAGTTCTTC.